The 30 T cell receptor beta chains below were found in one sample sequenced in a study of cytomegalovirus exposure and HLA in healthy donors. A multiplex PCR was run with 60 Vbeta primers and 13 Jbeta primers. TCRdb keeps only in-frame clones here, not all; method: immunoSEQ multiplex PCR. The repertoire holds about 200,000 clones, with roughly 84% as singletons. The sequenced sample was PBMCs. These receptors were collected from a man over 45 in good health and CMV-seronegative.

This chain joins TRBV7-8 and TRBJ2-5; TRBD1 matches 11 bases. Matching the DNA end better, TRBJ2-7 makes the J call doubtful. Germline V gene sequence: CDR1 SGHVS, CDR2 FQNEAQ. This CDR3 is built from 14 residues. CDR3 in DNA: TGTGCCAGCAGCGGTCGGGACAGGGGGGGCGAGCAGTACTTC. Its translation: CASSGRDRGGEQYF.

The genes are TRBV11-1 and TRBJ2-7; weak D call: TRBD2 (5 bases). V was pared by 3 bases and J by 2 bases, with 8 bases between. Germline V CDR1 and CDR2: SGHAT, FQDESV (reference sequence). The CDR3 has 13 amino acids. This chain's CDR3 is CASSFAGAYEQYF. DNA for the CDR3: TGTGCCAGCAGCTTTGCCGGGGCCTACGAGCAGTACTTC.

This rearrangement joins TRBV7-9 to TRBJ2-7; 11 bases map to TRBD2. The CDR3 is made up of 17 amino acids. CDR1 and CDR2 (germline): SEHNR, FQNEAQ (reference sequence). After removal of 1 base from V and 6 bases from J, the junction contained 11 bases not matched to a gene. In DNA form, the CDR3 reads TGTGCCAGCAGCTTAGAATCCGGGACTAGCGGCTTCTCCGAGCAGTACTTC. Translation gives CASSLESGTSGFSEQYF.

The rearrangement links TRBV6-4 to TRBJ2-3; TRBD2 aligns across 8 bases. Trimming removed 2 bases from V and 2 bases from J; junction bases left unmatched: 3. CDR1 MRHNA and CDR2 SNTAGT come from the germline V gene. This CDR3 spans 15 amino acids. The CDR3 DNA reads TGTGCCAGCAGTGACGCGGGAGGTTCCACAGATACGCAGTATTTT. Amino acids: CASSDAGGSTDTQYF.

This clone was found once. The gene calls are TRBV18 and TRBJ2-7, with D perhaps matching TRBD1 (5 bases). Per germline, CDR1 KGHSH and CDR2 LQKENI. The CDR3 consists of 14 residues. V lost 3 bases, J lost 2 bases, and 11 bases lay in between. CDR3 protein: CASSPDTLAYEQYF. The CDR3 nucleotides read TGTGCCAGCTCACCGGACACATTAGCCTACGAGCAGTACTTC.

The rearrangement links TRBV2 to TRBJ2-1, with 9 bases fitting TRBD1. This CDR3 has 14 amino acids. Germline V CDR1 and CDR2: SNHLY, FYNNEI. The ends lost 11 bases at V and 6 bases at J; junction bases unmatched: 11. The CDR3 loop reads CASEGQGLANEQFF. DNA for the CDR3: TGTGCCTCCGAAGGACAGGGGCTTGCCAATGAGCAGTTCTTC.

This sequence joins TRBV5-8 and TRBJ2-1; 7 nucleotides agree with TRBD1. The V gene's germline CDR1 is SGHTS and CDR2 YDEGEE. The CDR3 runs 14 residues. V dropped 0 bases and J dropped 7; count of bases not matched to a gene: 4. The CDR3 bases are TGTGCCAGCAGCTTGGGTGGGACAGCGAATGAGCAGTTCTTC. Translation: CASSLGGTANEQFF.

The chain joins TRBV10-3 to TRBJ1-1; weak D call: TRBD1 (6 bases). The CDR3 has 16 residues. V was pared by 1 base and J by 5 bases, with 17 bases between. Per the germline V gene, CDR1 is ENHRY and CDR2 is SYGVKD. The chain's CDR3 is CAISEFTGWDWTEAFF. For the CDR3, the DNA is TGTGCCATCAGTGAGTTCACAGGGTGGGATTGGACTGAAGCTTTCTTT.

The genes are TRBV2 and TRBJ2-7; 9 positions agree with TRBD1. Germline lookup yields CDR1 SNHLY and CDR2 FYNNEI. This CDR3 has 15 amino acids. V shed 4 bases and J 3 bases; nucleotides not matched to a gene: 7. CDR3 amino acids: CASSGTGASYYEQYF. The CDR3 DNA follows: TGTGCCAGCAGTGGGACAGGGGCAAGTTACTACGAGCAGTACTTC.

This rearrangement joins TRBV6-1 to TRBJ2-7; 8 bases are a match to TRBD2. CDR3 length: 16 amino acids. The germline V gene encodes CDR1 MNHNS and CDR2 SASEGT. After removal of 1 base from V and 5 bases from J, the junction contained 10 bases not matched to a gene. CDR3 DNA sequence: TGTGCCAGCAGTGAAGTACTTAGCGGGAACAGTAACGAGCAGTACTTC. The encoded protein is CASSEVLSGNSNEQYF.

This chain links TRBV29-1 with TRBJ1-2; 9 bases agree with TRBD1. The CDR3 covers 15 residues. J gave up 6 bases and V 5 bases, and 13 bases lay outside the gene matches. From germline, CDR1 is SQVTM and CDR2 ANQGSEA. CDR3 in DNA: TGCAGCGTTACCTCCGGGACAGGGACGGCGAATGGCTACACCTTC. Protein product: CSVTSGTGTANGYTF.

J is TRBJ2-1 and V is TRBV9; 8 bases align to TRBD2. V was pared by 4 bases and J by 6 bases, with 6 bases of the junction left unmatched. This CDR3 spans 14 amino acids. CDR1 SGDLS and CDR2 YYNGEE come from the germline V gene. CDR3 in amino acids: CASSLSGGTNEQFF. The CDR3 region has the DNA TGTGCCAGCAGCCTCTCGGGAGGGACCAATGAGCAGTTCTTC.

The chain couples TRBV4-1 to TRBJ2-7; D ambiguous. The germline V gene has CDR1 MGHRA and CDR2 YSYEKL. V dropped 1 base and J dropped 0 bases, with 13 bases sitting between them. This CDR3 has 16 residues. The CDR3 DNA is TGCGCCAGCAGCCAAGGAGGAGTCACGAGCTCCTACGAGCAGTACTTC. Amino acid sequence: CASSQGGVTSSYEQYF.

The chain couples TRBV10-2 to TRBJ2-7, with a tentative D call TRBD2 (6 bases). The CDR3 has 13 amino acids. V was trimmed by 4 bases and J by 2 bases, leaving 9 bases between them. Germline V CDR1 and CDR2: WSHSY, SAAADI. The CDR3 spells CASSVPGAYEQYF. CDR3 sequence (DNA): TGCGCCAGCAGTGTCCCGGGAGCCTACGAGCAGTACTTC.

V gene TRBV29-1 combines with J gene TRBJ2-3; 9 positions match TRBD2. J lost 1 base, V lost 5 bases, and 7 bases had no gene match. Looked up from germline, CDR1 is SQVTM and CDR2 is ANQGSEA. The CDR3 sequence is 15 residues long. CDR3 residues: CSVPQAGGRTDTQYF. DNA of the CDR3: TGCAGCGTTCCCCAAGCGGGAGGACGCACAGATACGCAGTATTTT.

The chain carries TRBV13 and TRBJ1-3; no clear D gene. V gave up 3 bases and J gave up 8 bases, with 14 bases separating them. CDR1 PRHDT and CDR2 FYEKMQ come from the germline V gene (reference sequence). The CDR3 covers 14 residues. The CDR3 is CASSLALPGDTIYF. DNA for the CDR3: TGTGCCAGCAGCTTGGCCTTACCCGGAGACACCATATATTTT.

This rearrangement joins TRBV7-9 to TRBJ1-2, with D perhaps matching TRBD1 (6 bases). V gave up 5 bases and J gave up 7 bases, with 20 bases separating them. CDR3 length equals 15 residues. In germline, CDR1 is SEHNR, CDR2 FQNEAQ (reference sequence). The CDR3 bases are TGTGCCAGCAGCCCAAGTGCAGGGGAGAACGCTGGCTACACCTTC. The encoded protein is CASSPSAGENAGYTF. The complete variable domain, with remaining parts taken from reference TRBV7-9 and TRBJ1-2, reads DTGVSQNPRHKITKRGQNVTFRCDPISEHNRLYWYRQTLGQGPEFLTYFQNEAQLEKSRLLSDRFSAERPKGSFSTLEIQRTEQGDSAMYLCASSPSAGENAGYTFGSGTRLTVV.

The chain uses TRBV25-1 and TRBJ2-7; TRBD1 might be the D (6 bases). Germline values: CDR1 MGHDK, CDR2 SYGVNS. Trimming shortened V by 5 bases and J by 0 bases, and 11 bases separated the two germline ends. The CDR3 sequence is 14 residues long. The chain's CDR3 is CASSTLGGSYEQYF. The DNA for the CDR3 is TGTGCCAGCAGTACTTTAGGGGGCTCCTACGAGCAGTACTTC.

The chain carries TRBV6-5 and TRBJ2-1; TRBD2 aligns across 7 bases. Germline CDR1 reads MNHEY; CDR2 reads SVGAGI. The CDR3 covers 15 residues. V lost 5 bases, J lost 5 bases, and 9 bases stayed unmatched. The chain's CDR3 is CASSREGGRDNEQFF. Written as DNA, the CDR3 is TGTGCCAGCAGTAGGGAGGGAGGTCGAGACAATGAGCAGTTCTTC.

Comment on this clone: A read error may account for a junction end that differs from germline. The genes are TRBV7-9 and TRBJ2-2, with TRBD1 as a possible D gene (6 bases). Germline V CDR1 and CDR2: SEHNR, FQNEAQ (reference sequence). The CDR3 extends over 15 amino acids. In DNA form, the CDR3 reads TGTTCCAGCAGTCAGGGACAATTGAGGGGCGGGGAGCTGTTTTTT. Its protein product is CSSSQGQLRGGELFF.

Note on this clone: Other nucleotide sequences in the sample specify the same CDR3. V gene TRBV28 combines with J gene TRBJ1-5, with TRBD1 identical over 8 bases. This CDR3 is 14 amino acids long. J lost 6 bases, V lost 5 bases, and 6 bases had no gene match. Germline loops: CDR1 MDHEN, CDR2 SYDVKM. The chain's CDR3 is CASSPGQGGQPQHF. In DNA, the CDR3 is TGTGCCAGCAGTCCCGGACAGGGAGGTCAGCCCCAGCATTTT.

This chain connects TRBV30 to TRBJ2-5; 9 nucleotides align to TRBD2. This CDR3 is built from 14 residues. Germline V lookup: CDR1 GTSNPN, CDR2 SVGIG (reference sequence). V gave up 3 bases and J gave up 5 bases; unmatched junction bases: 7. The CDR3, as DNA: TGTGCCTGGAGAGGTGGCAGCGGGAGGGAGACCCAGTACTTC. Residues: CAWRGGSGRETQYF.

This clone was counted only a few times. The chain joins TRBV28 to TRBJ2-1; 9 bases align to TRBD2. There are 16 residues in the CDR3. The germline CDR1 and CDR2 sequences are MDHEN and SYDVKM. V was clipped by 8 bases and J by 7 bases; unmatched bases: 15. CDR3 sequence reads: CASHDYGLAGLNEQFF. Written as DNA, the CDR3 is TGTGCCAGCCACGACTACGGGCTAGCGGGATTAAATGAGCAGTTCTTC.

The rearrangement uses TRBV5-4 and TRBJ2-3, with TRBD2 matching over 7 bases. Germline V gene lookup returns CDR1 SGHNT and CDR2 YYREEE (reference sequence). This CDR3 comprises 15 residues. V was clipped by 4 bases and J by 0 bases; unmatched bases: 5. The CDR3 DNA is TGTGCCAGCAGCCGTGCGGGGGTTAGCACAGATACGCAGTATTTT. Protein sequence: CASSRAGVSTDTQYF. Based on the CDR3 plus reference TRBV5-4 and TRBJ2-3, the full variable domain is ETGVTQSPTHLIKTRGQQVTLRCSSQSGHNTVSWYQQALGQGPQFIFQYYREEENGRGNFPPRFSGLQFPNYSSELNVNALELDDSALYLCASSRAGVSTDTQYFGPGTRLTVL.

This clone was found once. The chain combines TRBV2 with TRBJ1-2; 8 bases match TRBD1. CDR3 length equals 12 residues. CDR1 SNHLY and CDR2 FYNNEI come from the germline V gene. The J segment lost 6 bases and the V segment lost 6 bases, leaving 3 bases of the junction unmatched. The CDR3 nucleotides read TGTGCCAGCAGGACAGGGGTGAATGGCTACACCTTC. This encodes CASRTGVNGYTF.

J is TRBJ2-7 and V is TRBV6-5; the D gene is possibly TRBD2 (5 bases). Trimming shortened V by 7 bases and J by 2 bases, and 15 bases separated the two germline ends. The CDR3 sequence is 14 residues long. The germline gives CDR1 MNHEY, CDR2 SVGAGI. The CDR3: CASINSVAPYEQYF. In DNA, the CDR3 is TGTGCCAGCATTAATAGCGTTGCCCCCTACGAGCAGTACTTC.

In its sample, this clone was seen once. The rearrangement joins TRBV6-5 to TRBJ1-2, with TRBD1 matching 10 bases. After removal of 4 bases from V and 2 bases from J, the junction contained 4 bases not matched to a gene. Germline values: CDR1 MNHEY, CDR2 SVGAGI. The CDR3 is 15 amino acids. CDR3 amino acids: CASSSRQGANYGYTF. The CDR3 nucleotides are TGTGCCAGCAGTTCCCGACAGGGGGCCAACTATGGCTACACCTTC.

The chain combines TRBV27 with TRBJ1-2; maybe TRBD1 (6 bases). Germline-derived CDR1 and CDR2 are MNHEY and SMNVEV (reference sequence). The CDR3 contains 14 residues. The ends were cut back, 5 bases at V and 3 bases at J, with 13 bases in the middle. For the CDR3, the DNA is TGTGCCAGCAGTCGCCAGGGGCCCTACTATGGCTACACCTTC. Amino acid sequence: CASSRQGPYYGYTF.

The V gene is TRBV18, the J gene TRBJ2-7, with D possibly matching TRBD2 (6 bases). V was cut by 3 bases and J by 0 bases, with 9 bases left in between. Germline V gene lookup returns CDR1 KGHSH and CDR2 LQKENI. The CDR3 is 14 amino acids. CDR3 loop: CASSPGTVSYEQYF. The CDR3 DNA follows: TGTGCCAGCTCACCTGGGACTGTCTCCTACGAGCAGTACTTC.

The CDR3 sequence is CASSQDYRASGTGELFF. The DNA of the CDR3 is TGCGCCAGCAGCCAAGATTATCGGGCTAGCGGCACCGGGGAGCTGTTTTTT. The chain employs TRBV4-1 and TRBJ2-2; 7 nucleotides match TRBD2. The V gene's germline CDR1 is MGHRA and CDR2 YSYEKL. The CDR3 spans 17 residues. The V segment lost 0 bases and the J segment 4 bases; nucleotides outside the gene matches: 8.